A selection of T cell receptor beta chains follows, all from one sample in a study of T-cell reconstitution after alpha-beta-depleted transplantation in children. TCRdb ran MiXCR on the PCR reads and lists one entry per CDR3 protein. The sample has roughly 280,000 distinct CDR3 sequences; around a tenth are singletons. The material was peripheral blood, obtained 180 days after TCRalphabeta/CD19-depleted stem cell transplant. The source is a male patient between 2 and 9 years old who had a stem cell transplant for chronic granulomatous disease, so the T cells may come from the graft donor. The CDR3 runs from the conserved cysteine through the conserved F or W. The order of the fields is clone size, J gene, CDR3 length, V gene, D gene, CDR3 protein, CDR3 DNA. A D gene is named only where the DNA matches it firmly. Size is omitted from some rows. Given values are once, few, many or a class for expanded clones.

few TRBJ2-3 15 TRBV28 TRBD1 CASSQTGGSTDTQYF TGTGCCAGCAGTCAGACAGGGGGCAGCACAGATACGCAGTATTTT
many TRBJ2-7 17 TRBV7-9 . CASSLARSELFSYEQYF TGTGCCAGCAGCTTAGCACGGAGCGAACTATTCTCCTACGAGCAGTACTTC
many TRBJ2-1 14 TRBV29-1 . CSVQRAGKYNEQFF TGCAGCGTCCAGCGTGCAGGGAAATACAATGAGCAGTTCTTC
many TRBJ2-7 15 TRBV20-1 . CSARSRAYETYEQYF TGCAGTGCTAGATCAAGGGCTTACGAAACCTACGAGCAGTACTTC
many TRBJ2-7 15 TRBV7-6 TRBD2 CASSPGLAGEQKQYF TGTGCCAGCAGCCCGGGACTAGCGGGAGAACAAAAGCAGTACTTC
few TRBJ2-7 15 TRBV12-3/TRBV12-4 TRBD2 CASSTSGNPSGEQYF TGTGCCAGCAGTACTAGCGGGAATCCCTCGGGCGAGCAGTACTTC
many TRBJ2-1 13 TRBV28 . CASRLGEGNEQFF TGTGCCAGCAGGCTGGGTGAGGGCAATGAGCAGTTCTTC
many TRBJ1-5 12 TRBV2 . CASKKVGQPQHF TGTGCCAGCAAGAAGGTAGGGCAGCCCCAGCATTTT
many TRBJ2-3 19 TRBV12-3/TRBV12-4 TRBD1 CASSLIATPGTGETDTQYF TGTGCCAGCAGTTTAATCGCCACCCCCGGGACAGGGGAGACGGATACGCAGTATTTT
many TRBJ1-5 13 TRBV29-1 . CSAAEGSNQPQHF TGCAGCGCCGCCGAAGGCAGCAATCAGCCCCAGCATTTT
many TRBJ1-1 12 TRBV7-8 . CASSLEDREAFF TGTGCCAGCAGCTTAGAAGACAGGGAAGCTTTCTTT
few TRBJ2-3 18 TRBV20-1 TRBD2 CSARGHLLLAGVVYTQYF TGCAGTGCTAGAGGACACCTTCTCTTGGCGGGAGTAGTATATACGCAGTATTTT
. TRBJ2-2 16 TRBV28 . CASSLLGHPNTGELFF TGTGCCAGCAGTTTGTTGGGACACCCGAACACCGGGGAGCTGTTTTTT
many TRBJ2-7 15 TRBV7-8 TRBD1 CASSYSGQVLYEQYF TGTGCCAGCAGCTACTCCGGACAGGTTCTCTACGAGCAGTACTTC
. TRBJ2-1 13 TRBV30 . CAWSGAGYNEQFF TGTGCCTGGAGTGGGGCGGGGTACAATGAGCAGTTCTTC
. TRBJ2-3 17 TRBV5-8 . CASSFSPIVGYTDTQYF TGTGCCAGCAGCTTCTCCCCAATAGTTGGTTACACAGATACGCAGTATTTT
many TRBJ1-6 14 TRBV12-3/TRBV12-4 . CASSFWGDNSPLHF TGTGCCAGCAGTTTCTGGGGGGATAATTCACCCCTCCACTTT
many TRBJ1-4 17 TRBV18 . CASSPPGHPATNEKLFF TGTGCCAGCTCACCACCGGGACACCCTGCAACTAATGAAAAACTGTTTTTT
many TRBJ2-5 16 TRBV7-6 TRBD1 CASSPTPGQGVETQYF TGTGCCAGCAGCCCTACCCCGGGACAGGGGGTTGAGACCCAGTACTTC
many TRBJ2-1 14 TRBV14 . CASSQVAFHNEQFF TGTGCCAGCAGCCAAGTCGCTTTTCACAATGAGCAGTTCTTC
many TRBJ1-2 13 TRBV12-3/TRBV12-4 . CASSPSGNLGYTF TGTGCCAGCAGTCCCAGTGGGAATCTTGGCTACACCTTC
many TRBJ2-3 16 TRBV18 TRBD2 CASSPFSGKIPDTQYF TGTGCCAGCTCACCTTTTAGCGGGAAAATACCAGATACGCAGTATTTT
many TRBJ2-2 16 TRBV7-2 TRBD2 CASSSWTRKNTGELFF TGTGCCAGCAGCTCCTGGACTAGGAAGAACACCGGGGAGCTGTTTTTT
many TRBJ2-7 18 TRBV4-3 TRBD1 CASSQDIEVGQGSYEQYF TGCGCCAGCAGCCAAGATATTGAGGTTGGACAGGGAAGCTACGAGCAGTACTTC